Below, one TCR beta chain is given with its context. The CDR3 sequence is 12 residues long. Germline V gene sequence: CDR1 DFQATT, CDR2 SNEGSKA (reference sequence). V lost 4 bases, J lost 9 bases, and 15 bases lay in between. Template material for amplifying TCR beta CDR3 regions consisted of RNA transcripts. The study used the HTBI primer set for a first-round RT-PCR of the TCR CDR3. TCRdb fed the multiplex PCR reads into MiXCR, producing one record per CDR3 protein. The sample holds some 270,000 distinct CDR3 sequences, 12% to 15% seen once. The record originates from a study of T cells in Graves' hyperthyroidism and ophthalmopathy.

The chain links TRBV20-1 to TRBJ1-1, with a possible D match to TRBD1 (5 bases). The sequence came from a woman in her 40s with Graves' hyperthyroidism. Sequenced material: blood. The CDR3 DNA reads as TGCAGTGCTACCCCCGGAGAGGGGAAAGCTTTCTTT. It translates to CSATPGEGKAFF.